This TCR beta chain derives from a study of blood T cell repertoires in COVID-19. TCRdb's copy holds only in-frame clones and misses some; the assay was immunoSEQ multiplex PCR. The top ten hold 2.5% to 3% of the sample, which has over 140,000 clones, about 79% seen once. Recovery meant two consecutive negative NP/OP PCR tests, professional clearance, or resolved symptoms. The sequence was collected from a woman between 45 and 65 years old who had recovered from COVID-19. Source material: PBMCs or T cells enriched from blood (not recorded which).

CDR3 sequence (DNA): TGTGCCAGCATGCGGGGCCACTATGGCTACACCTTC. Translation gives CASMRGHYGYTF. This sequence joins TRBV6-5 and TRBJ1-2; a possible D gene is TRBD1 (5 bases). The CDR3 runs to 12 residues. Germline CDR1 reads MNHEY; CDR2 reads SVGAGI. V lost 7 bases and J 3 bases, leaving 9 bases between the germline ends.